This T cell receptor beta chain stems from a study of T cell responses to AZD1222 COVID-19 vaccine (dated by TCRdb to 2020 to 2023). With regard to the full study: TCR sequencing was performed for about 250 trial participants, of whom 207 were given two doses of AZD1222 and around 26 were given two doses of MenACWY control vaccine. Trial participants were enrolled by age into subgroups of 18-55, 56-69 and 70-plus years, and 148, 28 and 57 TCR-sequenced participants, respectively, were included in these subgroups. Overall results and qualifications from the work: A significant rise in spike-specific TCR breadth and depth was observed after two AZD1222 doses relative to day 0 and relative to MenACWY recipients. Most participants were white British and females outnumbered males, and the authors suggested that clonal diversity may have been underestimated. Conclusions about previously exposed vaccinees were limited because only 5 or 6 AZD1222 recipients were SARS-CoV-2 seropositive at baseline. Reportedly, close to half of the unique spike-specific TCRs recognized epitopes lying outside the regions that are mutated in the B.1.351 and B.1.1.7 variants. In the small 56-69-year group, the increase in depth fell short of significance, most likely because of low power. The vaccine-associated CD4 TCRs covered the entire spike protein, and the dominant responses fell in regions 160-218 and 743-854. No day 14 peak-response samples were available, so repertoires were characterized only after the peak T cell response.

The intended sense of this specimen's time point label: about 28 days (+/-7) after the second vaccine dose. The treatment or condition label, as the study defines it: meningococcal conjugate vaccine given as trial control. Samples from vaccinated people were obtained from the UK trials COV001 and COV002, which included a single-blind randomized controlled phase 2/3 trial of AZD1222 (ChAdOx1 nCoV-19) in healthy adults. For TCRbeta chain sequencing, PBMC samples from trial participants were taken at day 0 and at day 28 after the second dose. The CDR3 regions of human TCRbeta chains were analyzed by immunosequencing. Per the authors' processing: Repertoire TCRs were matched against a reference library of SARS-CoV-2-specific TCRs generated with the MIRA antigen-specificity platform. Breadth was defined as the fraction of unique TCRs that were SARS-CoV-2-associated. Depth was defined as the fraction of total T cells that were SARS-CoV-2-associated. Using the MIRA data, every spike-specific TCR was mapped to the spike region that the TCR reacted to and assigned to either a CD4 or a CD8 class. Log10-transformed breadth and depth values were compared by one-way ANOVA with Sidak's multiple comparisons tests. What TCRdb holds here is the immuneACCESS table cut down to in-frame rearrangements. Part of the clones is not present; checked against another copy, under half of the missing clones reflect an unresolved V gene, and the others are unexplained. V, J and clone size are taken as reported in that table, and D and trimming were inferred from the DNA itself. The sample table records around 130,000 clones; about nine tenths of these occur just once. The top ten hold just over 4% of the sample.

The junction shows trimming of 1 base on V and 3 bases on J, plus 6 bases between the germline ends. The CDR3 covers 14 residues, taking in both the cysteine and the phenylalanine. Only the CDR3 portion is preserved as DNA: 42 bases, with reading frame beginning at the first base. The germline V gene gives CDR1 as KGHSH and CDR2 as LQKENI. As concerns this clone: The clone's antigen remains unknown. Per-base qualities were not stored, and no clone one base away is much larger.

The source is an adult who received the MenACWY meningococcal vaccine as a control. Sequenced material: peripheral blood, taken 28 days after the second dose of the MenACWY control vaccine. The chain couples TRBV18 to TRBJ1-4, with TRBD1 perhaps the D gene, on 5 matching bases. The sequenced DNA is TGTGCCAGCTCACCACAGGGGCCTAATGAAAAACTGTTTTTT. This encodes CASSPQGPNEKLFF.